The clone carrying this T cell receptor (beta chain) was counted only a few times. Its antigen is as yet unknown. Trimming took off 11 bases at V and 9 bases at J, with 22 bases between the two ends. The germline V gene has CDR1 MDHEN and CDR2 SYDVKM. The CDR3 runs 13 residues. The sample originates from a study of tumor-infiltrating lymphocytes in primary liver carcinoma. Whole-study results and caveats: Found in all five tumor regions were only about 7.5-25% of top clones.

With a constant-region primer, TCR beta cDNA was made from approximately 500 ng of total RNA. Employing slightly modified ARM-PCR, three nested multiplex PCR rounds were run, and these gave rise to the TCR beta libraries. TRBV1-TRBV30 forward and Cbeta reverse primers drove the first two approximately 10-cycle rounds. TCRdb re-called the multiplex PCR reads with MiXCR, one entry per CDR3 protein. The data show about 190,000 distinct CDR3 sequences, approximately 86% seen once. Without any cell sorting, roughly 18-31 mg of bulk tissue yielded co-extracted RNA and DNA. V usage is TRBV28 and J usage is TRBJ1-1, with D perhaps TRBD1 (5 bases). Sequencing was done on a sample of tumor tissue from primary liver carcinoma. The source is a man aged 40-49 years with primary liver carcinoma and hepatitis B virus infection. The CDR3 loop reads CAAIRGSVRQAFF. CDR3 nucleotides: TGTGCCGCAATTCGGGGCAGCGTCCGACAAGCTTTCTTT.